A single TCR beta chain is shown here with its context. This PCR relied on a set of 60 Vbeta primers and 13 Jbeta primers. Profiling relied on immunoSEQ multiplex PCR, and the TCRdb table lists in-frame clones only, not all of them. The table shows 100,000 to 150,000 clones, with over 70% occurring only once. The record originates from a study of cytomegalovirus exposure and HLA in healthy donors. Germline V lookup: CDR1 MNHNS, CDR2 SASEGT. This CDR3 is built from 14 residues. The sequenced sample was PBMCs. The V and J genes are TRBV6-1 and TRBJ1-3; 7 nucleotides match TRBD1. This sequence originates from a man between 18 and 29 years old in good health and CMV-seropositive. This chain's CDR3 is CALGGLSSRNTIYF. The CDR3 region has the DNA TGTGCTTTAGGGGGCCTCTCTAGTAGAAACACCATATATTTT.